This T cell receptor (beta chain) derives from a study of PD-1 blockade in mismatch repair-deficient tumors. CDR3 size: 13 residues. Per germline, CDR1 SGHDN and CDR2 FVKESK. With 4 bases removed from V and 7 bases from J, the gap between germline ends came to 13 bases. Data came from immunoSEQ multiplex PCR; TCRdb stores just in-frame clones and leaves some out. The sample records around 50,000 clones, approximately 78% being singletons. PCR or immunohistochemistry showed mismatch repair deficiency in every enrolled patient. This sequence originates from an adult with mismatch repair-deficient cancer. The chain links TRBV14 to TRBJ1-1; D possibly corresponds to TRBD1 (5 bases). Source: peripheral blood, taken 4 weeks after starting pembrolizumab. CDR3 coding DNA: TGTGCCAGCAGCCCCAGGGTGGTGGATGAAGCTTTCTTT. Protein: CASSPRVVDEAFF.